The rows below give T cell receptor beta chains drawn from one sample of a study of cytomegalovirus exposure and HLA in healthy donors. The repertoire was sequenced with immunoSEQ multiplex PCR; TCRdb's copy has only in-frame clones and lacks some. The sample has under 150,000 clones, around 82% seen once. The sequencing input was PBMCs. The source is a woman between 40 and 50 years old in good health and CMV-seropositive. Both conserved end residues are part of each CDR3. A D gene is named only where the DNA matches it firmly. Size values are once, few and many counts, or a class for expanded clones, and some rows have none.

d_call j_call clone_size v_call cdr3_nt cdr3_aa
TRBD1 TRBJ2-7 NA TRBV6-1 TGTGCCAGCAGTGCCGGGACAGCCTACGAGCAGTACTTC CASSAGTAYEQYF
TRBD2 TRBJ2-7 NA TRBV19 TGTGCCAGTAGTAAGTTCGCGGGAGGGTCCTCCTACGAGCAGTACTTC CASSKFAGGSSYEQYF
NA TRBJ2-7 NA TRBV19 TGTGCCAGTAGTCTCTCGTTTTCCTACGAGCAGTACTTC CASSLSFSYEQYF
TRBD1 TRBJ2-3 NA TRBV5-1 TGCGCCAGCAGCGTCCGGGACAGCAACACAGATACGCAGTATTTT CASSVRDSNTDTQYF
TRBD2 TRBJ2-7 NA TRBV4-1 TGCGCCAGCAGCCCGGGCCGCGCGGGGGGCTACGAGCAGTACTTC CASSPGRAGGYEQYF
NA TRBJ2-3 NA TRBV5-8 TGTGCCAGCAGCTTGGGGCATATCACAGATACGCAGTATTTT CASSLGHITDTQYF
TRBD2 TRBJ2-5 NA TRBV7-9 TGTGCCAGCAGCCCCCCGGGACTAGCGGAGGGGACCCAGTACTTC CASSPPGLAEGTQYF
TRBD1 TRBJ1-6 NA TRBV28 TGTGCCAGCAGTAAACGGACAGGGAGCTCCTATAATTCACCCCTCCACTTT CASSKRTGSSYNSPLHF
TRBD1 TRBJ2-1 NA TRBV18 TGTGCCAGCTCACCAGACAGGGAGTATGAGCAGTTCTTC CASSPDREYEQFF
NA TRBJ1-1 NA TRBV30 TGTACAGGGAGGAACACTGAAGCTTTCTTT CTGRNTEAFF
NA TRBJ1-1 NA TRBV7-9 TGTGCCAGCAGCCCTCCCCCGCAGGGGCCGAACACTGAAGCTTTCTTT CASSPPPQGPNTEAFF
NA TRBJ2-7 NA TRBV2 TGTGCCAGCAGTTGGACTATTAACTACGAGCAGTACTTC CASSWTINYEQYF
NA TRBJ1-1 NA TRBV13 TGTGCCAGCAGCTTAGGAGCGGGAACTGAAGCTTTCTTT CASSLGAGTEAFF
NA TRBJ2-7 NA TRBV7-8 TGTGCCAGCAGCTTAGAGTCCCCCCTAGGGGCGACTCACTACGAGCAGTACTTC CASSLESPLGATHYEQYF
NA TRBJ2-1 NA TRBV11-1 TGTGCCAGCAGCCCTCTAAGCGCGACTTACTACAATGAGCAGTTCTTC CASSPLSATYYNEQFF
TRBD2 TRBJ2-1 NA TRBV13 TGTGCCAGCAGCCAAGGACTAGCGGGCAACAATGAGCAGTTCTTC CASSQGLAGNNEQFF
NA TRBJ1-2 NA TRBV11-2 TGTGCCAGCAGCTTGGGCAGTTACTATGGCTACACCTTC CASSLGSYYGYTF
NA TRBJ1-2 once TRBV4-1 TGCGCCAGCAGCCAAGTCCAGGACCTCGGGGGAGGCAACTATGGCTACACCTTC CASSQVQDLGGGNYGYTF
NA TRBJ1-1 few TRBV6-1 TGTGCCAGCACCATCAGTGAGAACACTGAAGCTTTCTTT CASTISENTEAFF
TRBD2 TRBJ2-1 NA TRBV5-1 TGCGCCAGCAGCCTAGGGACTAGCGGGACCGGCTTGGATGAGCAGTTCTTC CASSLGTSGTGLDEQFF
TRBD1 TRBJ2-7 few TRBV29-1 TGCAGCTTTAGGGACAGCTTTACCTACGAGCAGTACTTC CSFRDSFTYEQYF
TRBD2 TRBJ2-1 NA TRBV11-3 TGTGCCAGCAGCTTAGATCTCGTCCTAGCGGGAATTCCTTACAATGAGCAGTTCTTC CASSLDLVLAGIPYNEQFF
NA TRBJ2-7 once TRBV7-6 TGTGCCAGCAGCTTAGAACCGGGATACTCCTACGAGCAGTACTTC CASSLEPGYSYEQYF
TRBD1 TRBJ1-5 once TRBV18 TGTGCCAGCTCGGAAGGACAGGGGGCTGTTCAGCCCCAGCATTTT CASSEGQGAVQPQHF
NA TRBJ1-1 NA TRBV18 TGTGCCAGCTCACCAACTACTAACTCGGGGAACACTGAAGCTTTCTTT CASSPTTNSGNTEAFF
TRBD1 TRBJ1-4 NA TRBV7-9 TGTGCCAGCAGCTTAGCCCAGGGGGCGTTTGCAACTAATGAAAAACTGTTTTTT CASSLAQGAFATNEKLFF
TRBD1 TRBJ2-5 NA TRBV18 TGTGCCAGCTCACCACCGGAGACAGGGGGAAGAGAGACCCAGTACTTC CASSPPETGGRETQYF
NA TRBJ2-7 NA TRBV11-2 TGTGCCAGCAGCTTGAACAGGGCCGAGCAGTACTTC CASSLNRAEQYF
NA TRBJ1-2 NA TRBV5-1 TGCGCCAGCAGCCCCCGGGACATCGCTGCTGGCTACACCTTC CASSPRDIAAGYTF
TRBD2 TRBJ2-1 NA TRBV11-2 TGTGCCAGCAGCTCCGGACTAGAAAGCTACAATGAGCAGTTCTTC CASSSGLESYNEQFF
NA TRBJ1-2 NA TRBV27 TGTGCCAGCAGTTTGGGGGGGTTTCCATATGGCTACACCTTC CASSLGGFPYGYTF
TRBD2 TRBJ2-1 NA TRBV5-1 TGCGCCAGCAGCTTGGGCGGGAGGGCCTTGTTCTTC CASSLGGRALFF
TRBD1 TRBJ1-2 NA TRBV27 TGTGCCAGCTCGCCAGGGGGCAGCTATGGCTACACCTTC CASSPGGSYGYTF